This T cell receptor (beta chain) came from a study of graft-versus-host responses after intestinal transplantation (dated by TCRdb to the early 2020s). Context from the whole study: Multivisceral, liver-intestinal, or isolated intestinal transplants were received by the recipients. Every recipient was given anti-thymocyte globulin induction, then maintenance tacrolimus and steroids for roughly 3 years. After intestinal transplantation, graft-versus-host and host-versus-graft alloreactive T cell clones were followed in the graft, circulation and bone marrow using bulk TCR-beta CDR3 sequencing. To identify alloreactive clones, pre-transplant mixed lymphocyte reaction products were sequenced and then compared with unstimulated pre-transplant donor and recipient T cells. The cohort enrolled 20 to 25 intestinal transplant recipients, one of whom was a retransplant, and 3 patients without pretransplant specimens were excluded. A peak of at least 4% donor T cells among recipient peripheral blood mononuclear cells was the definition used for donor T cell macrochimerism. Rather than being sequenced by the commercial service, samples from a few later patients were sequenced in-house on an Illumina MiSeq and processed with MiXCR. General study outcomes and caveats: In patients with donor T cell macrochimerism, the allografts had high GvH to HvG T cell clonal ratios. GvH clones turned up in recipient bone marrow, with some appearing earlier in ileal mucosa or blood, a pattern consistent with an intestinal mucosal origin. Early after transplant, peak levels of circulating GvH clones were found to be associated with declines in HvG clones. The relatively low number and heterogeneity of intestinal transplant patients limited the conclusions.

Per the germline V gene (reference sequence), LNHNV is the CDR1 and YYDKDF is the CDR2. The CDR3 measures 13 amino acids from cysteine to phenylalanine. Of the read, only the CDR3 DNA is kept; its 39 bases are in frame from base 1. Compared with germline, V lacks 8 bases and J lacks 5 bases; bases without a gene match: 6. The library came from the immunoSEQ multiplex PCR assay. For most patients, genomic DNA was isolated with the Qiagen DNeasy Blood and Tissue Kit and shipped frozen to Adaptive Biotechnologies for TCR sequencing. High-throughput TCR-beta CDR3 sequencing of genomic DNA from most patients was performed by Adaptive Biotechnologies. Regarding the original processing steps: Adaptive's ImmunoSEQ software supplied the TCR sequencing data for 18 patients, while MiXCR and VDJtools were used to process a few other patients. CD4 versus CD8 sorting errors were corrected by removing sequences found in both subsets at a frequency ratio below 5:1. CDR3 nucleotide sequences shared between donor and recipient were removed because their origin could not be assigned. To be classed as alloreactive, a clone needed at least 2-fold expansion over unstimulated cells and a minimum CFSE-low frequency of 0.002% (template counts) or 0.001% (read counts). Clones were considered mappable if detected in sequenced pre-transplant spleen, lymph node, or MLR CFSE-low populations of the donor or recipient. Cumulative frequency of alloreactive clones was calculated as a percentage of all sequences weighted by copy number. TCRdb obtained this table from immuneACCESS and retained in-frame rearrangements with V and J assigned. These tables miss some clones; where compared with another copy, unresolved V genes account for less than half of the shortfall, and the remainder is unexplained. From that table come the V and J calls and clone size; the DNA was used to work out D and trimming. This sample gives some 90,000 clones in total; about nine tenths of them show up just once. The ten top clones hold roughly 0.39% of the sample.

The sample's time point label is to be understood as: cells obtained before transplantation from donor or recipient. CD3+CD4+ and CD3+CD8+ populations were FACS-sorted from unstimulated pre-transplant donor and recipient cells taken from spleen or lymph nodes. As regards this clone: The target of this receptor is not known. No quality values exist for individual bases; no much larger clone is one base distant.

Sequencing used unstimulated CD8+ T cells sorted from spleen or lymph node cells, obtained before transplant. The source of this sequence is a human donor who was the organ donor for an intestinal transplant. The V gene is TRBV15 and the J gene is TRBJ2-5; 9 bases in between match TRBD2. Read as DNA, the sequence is TGTGCCACCTGCGGGGGGGCGGGGGAGACCCAGTACTTC. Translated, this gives CATCGGAGETQYF.